Listed below are T cell receptor beta chains from one sample, sequenced in a study of lymphopenia after photon versus proton radiotherapy. This table comes from immunoSEQ multiplex PCR, and its TCRdb copy is limited to in-frame clones, with some not included. The sample yields just over 40,000 clones, 86% seen once. Sequenced material: peripheral blood, taken from a patient treated with proton-based radiotherapy. These receptors originate from a woman in her sixties or seventies with pancreatic cancer. Some clones in this sample may be carry-over from other donors' samples. Each CDR3 is given without its conserved first and last residue. Each record gives: J gene, CDR3 length, V gene, D gene, CDR3 protein. A D gene is named only where the DNA matches it firmly.

>TRBJ2-3|15|TRBV28|TRBD2
ASSLWSSGSRIDTQY
>TRBJ2-3|14|TRBV7-9|TRBD2
ASSAGTSGSTDTQY
>TRBJ2-4|13|TRBV28|TRBD2
ASRLTSGRVNIQY
>TRBJ1-1|13|TRBV28|NA
ASSPQQGWSTEAF
>TRBJ2-7|12|TRBV6-5|NA
ASSYIQGSYEQY
>TRBJ1-4|13|TRBV19|NA
ASSIARGNKEKLF
>TRBJ2-7|12|TRBV28|NA
ASSFRAEAYEQY
>TRBJ2-6|14|TRBV11-2|NA
ASSLTTGSGANVLT
>TRBJ2-7|16|TRBV2|TRBD2
ASSDASGRYPPSYEQY
>TRBJ1-1|12|TRBV28|NA
ASSMPGDVSEAF
>TRBJ2-1|13|TRBV10-3|TRBD2
AISRAGGPINEQF
>TRBJ1-4|14|TRBV6-1|NA
ASSDRFGGTSEKLF
>TRBJ2-1|14|TRBV4-1|NA
ASSITRRLDYNEQF
>TRBJ2-7|11|TRBV6-1|TRBD2
AIGGGTSYEQY
>TRBJ1-1|12|TRBV30|NA
AWSLGQGTNEAF
>TRBJ2-5|12|TRBV28|NA
ASSPWVTQETQY
>TRBJ2-3|13|TRBV7-2|NA
ASSLVLLQVDTQY
>TRBJ1-3|12|TRBV5-1|NA
ASSLAQDGNTIY
>TRBJ2-2|12|TRBV19|NA
ASSLDRNTGELF
>TRBJ2-3|18|TRBV14|TRBD2
ASSQRDFNGGRALSDTQY
>TRBJ2-7|13|TRBV2|NA
ASSVRGGKTYEQY
>TRBJ2-7|11|TRBV6-5|TRBD2
ASRIAGVGEQY
>TRBJ1-5|14|TRBV28|TRBD1
ASSHSGTGGNQPQH
>TRBJ2-4|13|TRBV28|NA
ASRLTGTTKNIQY
>TRBJ2-2|13|TRBV6-1|NA
ASSEEPFLTGELF